This entry concerns a single TCR beta chain. This clone was counted once. What this receptor recognizes is not known. No base-level quality is on record; no much larger clone is a single base apart. The donors were healthy, HIV-negative adults who had no recently reported acute infections or vaccinations. Only Caucasian adults living in Nashville, Tennessee, USA were represented among the donors. CD4+ T cells were enriched by magnetic negative selection, after which naive cells were positively selected on CD45RA and the negative fraction was taken as the memory subset. Blood was collected by leukapheresis, and PBMCs were isolated by Ficoll-Histopaque density gradient centrifugation and then cryopreserved in liquid nitrogen vapor phase. Analytical flow cytometry was used to check the purity and quantity of every magnetically sorted T cell population. Genomic DNA was isolated from each sorted fraction and quantified by UV absorbance on a Nanodrop 2000c.

TCR CDR3 regions were amplified from genomic DNA by multiplex PCR using the deep immunoSEQ assay. Genomic DNA extracted from each cell subset was distributed evenly over all wells of several immunoSEQ 96-well plates, and each plate served as one replicate. For sorted subsets, each replicate PCR was loaded with approximately 200 ng genomic DNA, equivalent to approximately 33,000 T cell genomes. Purified libraries were quantified with a Qubit 3.0 fluorometer, sized on a Bioanalyzer 2100, and re-quantified with the KAPA Library Quantification kit. Each immunoSEQ 96-well plate was sequenced on its own single-read 150-cycle Illumina NextSeq 550 flow cell. From the authors' description of their analysis: Because the immunoSEQ output held only junctional sequences and lacked quality scores, the filtering could not match the filtering applied to full-length reads. Sequences were annotated with PyIR, a Python wrapper for IgBLAST v1.9, and V/J genes and CDR3 were assigned using IMGT germline references. Reads were removed for weak V/J assignments (E-value above 1e-6), missing CDR3, stop codons, out-of-frame junctions, or ambiguous translated residues. A V3J clonotype was defined by an identical inferred V gene, J gene, and CDR3 amino acid sequence. Percentage overlap between repertoires was computed as shared unique clonotypes divided by the size of the smaller repertoire. Repertoire richness was assessed with RTK rarefaction, the Chao1 estimator, and Recon v2.1 estimates of unobserved clonotypes. Generation probabilities were computed with OLGA for all TCRbeta clonotypes obtained by the gDNA method from several donors. Entries here come from immuneACCESS through TCRdb and include only in-frame sequences with V and J called. Some clones fail to appear in such tables; in the studies checked, an unresolved V gene covers under half of the shortfall, and the cause of the remainder is unknown. D and trimming come from the DNA, and the V and J calls and clone size come from that table. The sample includes 2 million to 2.5 million clones, with 92% observed a single time. The ten largest account for more than 0.35% of the sample.

The germline V gene provides CDR1 MNHNS and CDR2 SASEGT. Trimmed from V: 4 bases; trimmed from J: 8 bases; junction bases lacking a gene match: 10. Spanning cysteine to phenylalanine, the CDR3 consists of 17 amino acids. Here the CDR3 DNA is all that survives: 51 bases in frame from base 1. This specimen belongs to a study of shared clonotypes between healthy human individuals (dated by TCRdb to the early 2020s). Study-level background: The cohort comprised a couple of women and a few men aged 18 to 49 years. For each donor, CD4 naive and CD4 memory were each given three plates, CD8 naive was given two plates, and CD8 memory was given one plate. Blood TCR repertoires of five healthy adults were deeply sequenced to estimate repertoire size and the extent of clonotype sharing between individuals. Libraries were prepared and TCR repertoires were sequenced by different laboratories using diverse techniques, in order to increase sequencing depth and limit assay-specific biases. Between about 0.8 and 8.9 billion PBMCs per donor were obtained by leukapheresis. Study-wide conclusions, independent of this receptor: Estimated clonotype richness was generally larger for naive than for memory subsets. Rarefaction of sorted-subset datasets indicated incomplete sequencing despite the large sequencing depth. Across a few donors, roughly 5.1% of naive CD4, approximately 3.6% of naive CD8, under 2.5% of memory CD4, and about 0.4% of memory CD8 clonotypes were shared. Because the study included a small number of donors, the genetic and exposure-history diversity represented was limited. Based on pairwise subsampling, the degree of clonotype sharing among donors was expected to be affected by sequencing depth. Sampling was restricted to blood, and TCR repertoires in tissues likely differ from the TCR repertoires found in blood. Higher generation probabilities were observed for clonotypes shared by all four sorted-subset donors than for non-shared clonotypes.

The sequence derives from a man aged 18-30 years in good health. Some clones in this sample may be carry-over from other donors' samples. In this chain, TRBV6-1 is recombined with TRBJ2-2; the junction holds 13 bases that match TRBD2. Source material: naive CD4+ T cells from PBMCs. Explained via the paper, the cell subset or site label denotes: CD45RA+ positively selected. In nucleotides, the sequence is TGTGCCAGCAGTGGGACTAGCGGGAGAATTGGACCGGGGGAGCTGTTTTTT. It codes for CASSGTSGRIGPGELFF.